The next 10 T cell receptor beta chains were all read from a single sample in a study of cytomegalovirus exposure and HLA in healthy donors. 13 Jbeta primers and 60 Vbeta primers were used for the PCR. Measured with immunoSEQ multiplex PCR; TCRdb has only the in-frame clones, and not every one. The sample includes more than 85,000 clones, around 76% seen only once; the top ten take about 9.4%. Sequenced sample: PBMCs. Source of these receptors: a man aged 25 to 40 in good health and CMV-seropositive.

The chain carries TRBV15 and TRBJ1-2; D is unclear. Per germline, CDR1 LNHNV and CDR2 YYDKDF (reference sequence). V was pared by 4 bases and J by 6 bases, with 12 bases between. The CDR3 contains 13 residues. The chain's CDR3 is CATSKGIRDGYTF. CDR3 in DNA: TGTGCCACCAGCAAAGGCATACGGGATGGCTACACCTTC.

This sequence joins TRBV5-1 and TRBJ2-3, with D perhaps matching TRBD2 (6 bases). CDR1 is SGHRS and CDR2 is YFSETQ in the germline V gene. The CDR3 is made up of 15 amino acids. Trimming stripped 2 bases from V and 5 bases from J, with 15 bases between. The CDR3 DNA sequence: TGCGCCAGCAGCTTCTCTTCGGGACTCCTAGATACGCAGTATTTT. Protein sequence: CASSFSSGLLDTQYF.

This chain uses TRBV5-1 with TRBJ2-1; 12 bases are shared with TRBD2. The V gene's germline CDR1 is SGHRS and CDR2 YFSETQ. Germline trimming cut 2 bases from V and 8 bases from J; bases unmatched to any gene: 8. The CDR3 is 16 amino acids. The CDR3 loop reads CASSLLAGGDLDEQFF. CDR3 bases: TGCGCCAGCAGCTTACTAGCGGGGGGAGATCTCGATGAGCAGTTCTTC.

In its sample, this clone was seen a few times. This chain joins TRBV4-1 and TRBJ1-5; 8 bases align to TRBD1. The germline CDR1 and CDR2 sequences are MGHRA and YSYEKL. The J segment lost 1 base and the V segment lost 3 bases, leaving 11 bases of the junction unmatched. The CDR3 covers 18 residues. CDR3 loop: CASSHGTGEVLSNQPQHF. The CDR3 DNA sequence: TGCGCCAGCAGCCACGGGACAGGCGAGGTGTTAAGCAATCAGCCCCAGCATTTT.

V usage is TRBV6-4 and J usage is TRBJ2-3, with a tentative D call TRBD1 (6 bases). The V end lost 6 bases, the J end lost 1 base, and 11 bases lay between the germline ends. Germline V gene sequence: CDR1 MRHNA, CDR2 SNTAGT. This CDR3 has 14 residues. The CDR3 loop reads CASSLRQGTDTQYF. The DNA of the CDR3 is TGTGCCAGCAGCCTACGACAGGGCACAGATACGCAGTATTTT.

This sequence joins TRBV4-1 and TRBJ2-3; the match to TRBD2 covers 7 bases. V shed 3 bases and J 6 bases; nucleotides not matched to a gene: 9. CDR1 is MGHRA and CDR2 is YSYEKL in the germline V gene. The CDR3 runs 15 residues. The CDR3 is CASSQATSPGDTQYF. Written as DNA, the CDR3 is TGCGCCAGCAGCCAGGCGACTAGCCCCGGGGATACGCAGTATTTT.

The chain employs TRBV7-3 and TRBJ1-1, with D perhaps TRBD1 (5 bases). Trimming cost V 6 bases and J 2 bases, with 13 bases left between them. CDR3 size: 14 residues. Per germline, CDR1 SGHTA and CDR2 FQGTGA. CDR3 nucleotides: TGTGCCAGCAGTCCAGACAGAATAAACACTGAAGCTTTCTTT. Translation: CASSPDRINTEAFF.

Worth noting for this clone: One junction end does not reproduce the germline sequence, and a read error may be involved. This chain joins TRBV7-7 and TRBJ2-1; TRBD2 matches at 12 bases. This CDR3 comprises 16 residues. Germline loops: CDR1 SSHAT, CDR2 FNYEAQ (reference sequence). The CDR3 sequence is CASSLTSGGPYNEQFF. The CDR3 region has the DNA TGTGCTAGCAGCCTAACTAGCGGGGGGCCTTACAATGAGCAGTTCTTC.

The chain links TRBV19 to TRBJ1-4; unclear D gene. Trimming removed 5 bases at V and 3 bases at J, with 7 bases between. The length of the CDR3 is 13 residues. CDR1 and CDR2 from the germline V gene are LNHDA and SQIVND (reference sequence). Here the CDR3 DNA reads TGTGCCAGTAGTTACAGATCTAATGAAAAACTGTTTTTT. Residues: CASSYRSNEKLFF.

The chain joins TRBV11-2 to TRBJ1-2; no definite D call. This CDR3 has 14 amino acids. V gave up 0 bases and J gave up 4 bases, with 9 bases separating them. Germline loops: CDR1 SGHAT, CDR2 FQNNGV. CDR3 DNA sequence: TGTGCCAGCAGCTTAGATCGGCACAGCTATGGCTACACCTTC. This translates into CASSLDRHSYGYTF.